These 31 T cell receptor beta chains were all obtained from the same sample, sequenced in a study of CD8+ T cells in alopecia areata. RNA was extracted and reverse transcribed into cDNA as the sequencing template. Repertoires were generated with immunoSEQ multiplex PCR, while TCRdb's copy carries only in-frame clones and drops some. Here the sample spans approximately 11,000 clones, approximately 57% being singletons. Researchers gathered lesional scalp punch biopsies and peripheral blood from patients with alopecia areata. Sample: skin. The receptors originated from a human donor with alopecia areata.

The V and J genes are TRBV7-8 and TRBJ2-7, with a weak D call TRBD2 (6 bases). Per germline, CDR1 SGHVS and CDR2 FQNEAQ. V gave up 6 bases and J gave up 1 base, with 10 bases separating them. The CDR3 consists of 13 residues. The CDR3 reads CASRAGTSYEQYF. In nucleotides, the CDR3 is TGTGCCAGCAGGGCCGGGACTTCCTACGAGCAGTACTTC.

The CDR3 sequence is CASSLGDRGYNEQFF. The CDR3 DNA follows: TGTGCCAGCAGCTTGGGGGACAGAGGCTACAATGAGCAGTTCTTC. The rearrangement links TRBV5-4 to TRBJ2-1; 7 bases fit TRBD1. The CDR3 runs to 15 residues. Trimming removed 0 bases from V and 3 bases from J; junction bases left unmatched: 3. CDR1 is SGHNT, CDR2 YYREEE, per germline (reference sequence).

This sequence joins TRBV7-9 and TRBJ1-1; D uncertain. Germline CDR1 is SEHNR and CDR2 is FQNEAQ (reference sequence). CDR3 length equals 13 residues. The germline V and J ends were trimmed by 5 bases and 7 bases, with 14 bases remaining between them. This CDR3 reads CASSPANDDEAFF. CDR3 in DNA: TGTGCCAGCAGCCCCGCAAATGATGATGAAGCTTTCTTT.

The chain carries TRBV27 and TRBJ2-7, with D possibly matching TRBD1 (6 bases). The germline V gene encodes CDR1 MNHEY and CDR2 SMNVEV (reference sequence). CDR3 size: 14 residues. V shed 7 bases and J shed 5 bases, with 18 bases lying between them. The CDR3 sequence: CASKQGTEIHEQYF. The CDR3 DNA sequence: TGTGCCAGCAAACAGGGAACGGAGATCCACGAGCAGTACTTC.

This clone was seen just once. The rearrangement links TRBV6-6 to TRBJ2-7, with D uncertain. The V gene lost 0 bases and the J gene lost 4 bases, with 7 bases spanning the gap. Germline V gives CDR1 MNHNY, CDR2 SVGAGI (reference sequence). This CDR3 is 13 amino acids long. The CDR3 nucleotides read TGTGCCAGCAGTTACTCGATTGGTTACGAGCAGTACTTC. Translating gives CASSYSIGYEQYF.

This CDR3 is CASSQASRRGTEAFF. CDR3 nucleotide sequence: TGTGCCAGCAGTCAAGCGTCCCGGCGAGGCACTGAAGCTTTCTTT. This chain joins TRBV7-2 and TRBJ1-1; D not resolved. Germline V CDR1 and CDR2: SGHTA, FQGNSA. V shed 6 bases and J shed 4 bases, with 18 bases lying between them. The CDR3 runs 15 residues.

This clone has only a few counts. This chain uses TRBV20-1 with TRBJ2-2; D is undetermined. This CDR3 has 11 residues. Germline V gene lookup returns CDR1 DFQATT and CDR2 SNEGSKA (reference sequence). V lost 8 bases, J lost 7 bases, and 11 bases lay in between. In DNA, the CDR3 is TGCAGTAGCGCCGGGTTCGGGGAGCTGTTTTTT. Its translation: CSSAGFGELFF.

This clone has just a few counts. The CDR3 coding sequence is TGTGCCAGCAGCCCAGGCCTAAGCGGGGGGCCCTCCTACGAGCAGTACTTC. Translated, it gives CASSPGLSGGPSYEQYF. The chain couples TRBV4-2 to TRBJ2-7, with 9 nucleotides matching TRBD2. Germline assignment: CDR1 LGHNA and CDR2 YNFKEQ. The V segment lost 4 bases and the J segment 0 bases; nucleotides outside the gene matches: 10. This CDR3 spans 17 amino acids.

The chain joins TRBV6-1 to TRBJ1-5; TRBD1 aligns across 9 bases. V lost 7 bases to trimming and J lost 5 bases; unmatched junction nucleotides: 6. CDR1 is MNHNS and CDR2 is SASEGT in the germline V gene. This CDR3 is 14 amino acids long. CDR3 nucleotides: TGTGCCAGCACTCCGGACAGGGGAGATCAGCCCCAGCATTTT. Translation: CASTPDRGDQPQHF.

A few counts support this clone. The CDR3 loop reads CASSLEFGRNTIYF. The DNA of the CDR3 is TGTGCCAGCAGCTTAGAGTTCGGGAGAAACACCATATATTTT. The gene calls are TRBV11-2 and TRBJ1-3; D is ambiguous. V was cut by 0 bases and J by 5 bases, with 8 bases left in between. Germline CDR1 is SGHAT and CDR2 is FQNNGV. The CDR3 is 14 residues long.

The genes are TRBV6-5 and TRBJ1-6; no clear D. This CDR3 is 16 amino acids long. Trimming removed 2 bases from V and 2 bases from J, with 10 bases in between. Germline CDR1 MNHEY, CDR2 SVGAGI. CDR3 in amino acids: CASSYGGFTYNSPLHF. In DNA, the CDR3 is TGTGCCAGCAGTTACGGAGGGTTCACCTATAATTCACCCCTCCACTTT.

This clone was detected once. The J gene is TRBJ1-6, the V gene TRBV30; TRBD1 matches 7 bases. Germline V gene data show CDR1 as GTSNPN and CDR2 as SVGIG (reference sequence). V was pared by 0 bases and J by 16 bases, with 6 bases of the junction left unmatched. The CDR3 consists of 12 residues. The CDR3 DNA reads TGTGCCTGGAGTGTTCAAACAGGGGCACTCCACTTT. Protein: CAWSVQTGALHF.

The chain is built from TRBV6-1 and TRBJ2-5; 11 positions match TRBD2. J gave up 9 bases and V 6 bases, and 12 bases lay outside the gene matches. The CDR3 has 15 residues. The germline V gene encodes CDR1 MNHNS and CDR2 SASEGT. Written as DNA, the CDR3 is TGTGCCAGCAGCAATAGCGGGGGGGGAGCGGCGTCCCAGTACTTC. Its protein product is CASSNSGGGAASQYF.

The chain carries TRBV2 and TRBJ1-2; 12 bases align to TRBD1. The CDR3 has 15 residues. V shed 6 bases, J shed 7 bases, and the junction held 9 bases outside the gene matches. Germline V gene data show CDR1 as SNHLY and CDR2 as FYNNEI. CDR3 DNA: TGTGCCAGCAGCCCCCGGGACAGGGGGCATCGTGGCTACACCTTC. Its protein is CASSPRDRGHRGYTF. The variable domain in full, with the rest retrieved from reference TRBV2 and TRBJ1-2, is EPEVTQTPSHQVTQMGQEVILRCVPISNHLYFYWYRQILGQKVEFLVSFYNNEISEKSEIFDDQFSVERPDGSNFTLKIRSTKLEDSAMYFCASSPRDRGHRGYTFGSGTRLTVV.

The chain has TRBV18 and TRBJ2-7, with 8 bases aligning to TRBD2. The junction had 1 base not matched to a gene; V was cut back by 0 bases and J by 0 bases. CDR3 length: 15 amino acids. Germline values: CDR1 KGHSH, CDR2 LQKENI. The CDR3 protein is CASSPPAGASYEQYF. CDR3 DNA sequence: TGTGCCAGCTCACCACCAGCGGGGGCCTCCTACGAGCAGTACTTC.

This sequence joins TRBV6-6 and TRBJ2-7; D is possibly TRBD1 (6 bases). Germline V gene lookup returns CDR1 MNHNY and CDR2 SVGAGI (reference sequence). CDR3 length equals 13 residues. V dropped 4 bases and J dropped 5 bases, with 12 bases sitting between them. Written as DNA, the CDR3 is TGTGCCAGCAGTTGGGGTAACAGGGACGAGCAGTACTTC. It yields the protein CASSWGNRDEQYF.

The chain is built from TRBV27 and TRBJ1-1; TRBD1 matches at 8 bases. This CDR3 region has 15 residues. CDR1 MNHEY and CDR2 SMNVEV come from the germline V gene (reference sequence). V shed 5 bases and J 1 base; nucleotides not matched to a gene: 6. The CDR3 DNA is TGTGCCAGCAGTGCTCAGGGGGCGCGGAACACTGAAGCTTTCTTT. Residues: CASSAQGARNTEAFF.

This clone showed up just a few times. This chain joins TRBV7-9 and TRBJ1-5, with D hard to call. Trimming left V 3 bases short and J 5 bases short, with 8 bases between. This CDR3 spans 13 amino acids. CDR1 and CDR2 (germline): SEHNR, FQNEAQ (reference sequence). This chain's CDR3 is CASSFDGDQPQHF. CDR3 nucleotide sequence: TGTGCCAGCAGCTTCGATGGAGATCAGCCCCAGCATTTT. Full variable domain (remainder filled in from reference TRBV7-9 and TRBJ1-5): DTGVSQNPRHKITKRGQNVTFRCDPISEHNRLYWYRQTLGQGPEFLTYFQNEAQLEKSRLLSDRFSAERPKGSFSTLEIQRTEQGDSAMYLCASSFDGDQPQHFGDGTRLSIL.

The chain joins TRBV5-1 to TRBJ1-3; D is ambiguous. Trimming removed 0 bases at V and 7 bases at J, with 14 bases between. The CDR3 consists of 15 residues. The germline gives CDR1 SGHRS, CDR2 YFSETQ. The CDR3 protein is CASSLDTTGGNTIYF. DNA of the CDR3: TGCGCCAGCAGCTTGGATACGACGGGTGGTAACACCATATATTTT.

This clone was recorded once. The chain joins TRBV13 to TRBJ1-4; D unresolved. The CDR3 is 13 residues long. Germline V gene data show CDR1 as PRHDT and CDR2 as FYEKMQ (reference sequence). Trimming took off 3 bases at V and 8 bases at J, with 10 bases between the two ends. The CDR3 DNA follows: TGTGCCAGCAGCTTGCGAGGGCTGGAAAAACTGTTTTTT. As protein: CASSLRGLEKLFF.

The V and J genes are TRBV14 and TRBJ1-2; D uncertain. The CDR3 runs to 14 residues. Germline values: CDR1 SGHDN, CDR2 FVKESK. V dropped 0 bases and J dropped 5 bases, with 10 bases sitting between them. Here the CDR3 DNA reads TGTGCCAGCAGCCAAGAAAGTAGAGCTTATGGCTACACCTTC. Its protein product is CASSQESRAYGYTF.

This clone is labeled medium-sized. This chain connects TRBV7-2 to TRBJ1-2; D ambiguous. Trimming pared 5 bases from V and 3 bases from J, leaving 10 bases between. The germline gives CDR1 SGHTA, CDR2 FQGNSA. This CDR3 has 13 residues. CDR3 amino acids: CASSPRRDYGYTF. CDR3 sequence (DNA): TGTGCCAGCAGCCCTAGGAGGGACTATGGCTACACCTTC.

Comments on this clone: One junction end disagrees with the germline gene, perhaps due to a read error. V is TRBV10-3 and J is TRBJ1-2, with TRBD1 as a possible D gene (5 bases). Germline lookup yields CDR1 ENHRY and CDR2 SYGVKD. The CDR3 covers 14 residues. CDR3 nucleotide sequence: TGTGCCATCAGTGAGGAGGGGCTCGACTATGGCTACATCTTC. Its translation: CAISEEGLDYGYIF.

This chain connects TRBV10-3 to TRBJ2-2, with D unclear. V lost 7 bases to trimming and J lost 1 base, with 7 bases between them. CDR3 length equals 13 residues. CDR1 is ENHRY and CDR2 is SYGVKD in the germline V gene. The DNA of the CDR3 is TGTGCCATCAACGGGCAGAACACCGGGGAGCTGTTTTTT. The encoded protein is CAINGQNTGELFF.

In its sample, this clone was seen a few times. The rearrangement links TRBV6-5 to TRBJ2-7; 7 bases map to TRBD1. Looked up from germline, CDR1 is MNHEY and CDR2 is SVGAGI. The CDR3 length is 14 residues. J gave up 3 bases and V 2 bases, and 4 bases lay outside the gene matches. The CDR3 DNA reads TGTGCCAGCAGTTACCGAGGACAGGACTACGAGCAGTACTTC. Translated, it gives CASSYRGQDYEQYF.

This clone has more than one count but fewer than ten. The V call is TRBV18, the J call TRBJ2-7, with D possibly being TRBD2 (5 bases). The germline V gene has CDR1 KGHSH and CDR2 LQKENI. With 2 bases removed from V and 0 bases from J, the gap between germline ends came to 8 bases. The CDR3 consists of 14 residues. The CDR3 reads CASSPIGNSYEQYF. CDR3 coding DNA: TGTGCCAGCTCACCAATCGGGAACTCCTACGAGCAGTACTTC.

The chain links TRBV5-1 to TRBJ2-1; D is unclear. Trimming pared 0 bases from V and 8 bases from J, leaving 15 bases between. The length of the CDR3 is 15 residues. CDR1 is SGHRS, CDR2 YFSETQ, per germline. CDR3 sequence (DNA): TGCGCCAGCAGCTTGGGGAGCTCTTATGGGGATGAGCAGTTCTTC. Residues: CASSLGSSYGDEQFF.

The CDR3 bases are TGTGCCAGTAGTATCGATATCTACAATGAGCAGTTCTTC. It encodes CASSIDIYNEQFF. The rearrangement uses TRBV19 and TRBJ2-1; D is undetermined. The CDR3 contains 13 residues. With 3 bases removed from V and 3 bases from J, the gap between germline ends came to 6 bases. The germline V gene has CDR1 LNHDA and CDR2 SQIVND (reference sequence).

V is TRBV29-1 and J is TRBJ2-1, with 9 bases identical to TRBD2. CDR1 SQVTM and CDR2 ANQGSEA come from the germline V gene. V gave up 4 bases and J gave up 0 bases; unmatched junction bases: 4. This CDR3 region has 15 residues. The CDR3, as DNA: TGCAGCGTTGCAAGCGGGAGGAGCTCCTACAATGAGCAGTTCTTC. Translated, it gives CSVASGRSSYNEQFF.

The chain joins TRBV19 to TRBJ2-7; the match to TRBD1 covers 7 bases. This CDR3 is 15 amino acids long. J gave up 7 bases and V 4 bases, and 13 bases lay outside the gene matches. The germline V gene encodes CDR1 LNHDA and CDR2 SQIVND (reference sequence). This CDR3 is CASSTNRGRRREQYF. The CDR3 DNA sequence: TGTGCCAGTAGTACGAACAGGGGCCGGAGGCGTGAGCAGTACTTC.

The rearrangement joins TRBV28 to TRBJ1-1; maybe TRBD1 (5 bases). Trimming stripped 4 bases from V and 4 bases from J, with 19 bases between. This CDR3 spans 16 amino acids. The germline V gene encodes CDR1 MDHEN and CDR2 SYDVKM. CDR3 DNA: TGTGCCAGCAGTTCCGATGGGGGAACCAAGGTCACTGAAGCTTTCTTT. It translates to CASSSDGGTKVTEAFF.